This TCR beta chain stems from a study of T cell responses to AZD1222 COVID-19 vaccine (dated by TCRdb to about 2021). A note on the overall study: Because spike-specific TCR depth and breadth did not differ between the two schedules, AZD1222 recipients who got a second dose at roughly 4 weeks were pooled with those who got a second dose at roughly 12 weeks. A total of 230 to 250 trial participants underwent TCR sequencing, of whom 200 to 220 had received two doses of AZD1222 and some 25 had received two doses of the MenACWY control vaccine. Trial participants were enrolled by age into subgroups of 18-55, 56-69 and 70-plus years, and 148, 28 and 57 TCR-sequenced participants, respectively, were included in these subgroups.

The CDR3 regions of human TCRbeta chains were analyzed by immunosequencing. The study's processing was this. Repertoire TCRs were checked for matches against a reference library of SARS-CoV-2-specific TCRs that had been generated using the MIRA antigen-specificity platform. Breadth was defined as the fraction of unique TCRs that were SARS-CoV-2-associated, and depth was defined as the fraction of total T cells that were SARS-CoV-2-associated. Using the MIRA data, each spike-specific TCR was assigned both to the spike region to which the TCR was reactive and to a CD4 or CD8 class. Log10-transformed breadth and depth values were compared by one-way ANOVA with Sidak's multiple comparisons tests. TCRdb's version of the immuneACCESS table is confined to in-frame rearrangements and falls short of the full clone set. An unresolved V gene accounts for under half of the shortfall where checked; the remainder is of unknown origin. V, J and clone size derive from that table, while D and trimming were established from the DNA sequence. Counted in this sample were 150,000 to 200,000 clones; 85% to 95% of them appeared once. The biggest ten clones account for over 7.5% of the sample.

Broader findings and caveats from the paper: Participants were mostly white British, with more females than males. The authors suggested clonal diversity may have been underestimated. Reportedly, almost half of the unique spike-specific TCRs recognized epitopes lying outside the regions that are mutated in the B.1.351 and B.1.1.7 variants. Vaccine-associated CD4 TCRs spanned the whole spike protein, with dominant responses in regions 160-218 and 743-854. In the small 56-69-year group, the increase in depth fell short of significance, most likely because of low power. Because no day 14 peak-response samples were available, repertoires were characterized only after the peak T cell response. Conclusions about previously exposed vaccinees are limited, since just a handful of AZD1222 recipients were seropositive for SARS-CoV-2 at baseline. After two AZD1222 doses, spike-specific TCR breadth and depth were significantly higher than at day 0 and than in MenACWY recipients.

Read against the paper, the sample's time point label means: baseline before first vaccination. Vaccinee samples were obtained from the UK trials COV001 and COV002, which included a single-blind randomized controlled phase 2/3 trial of AZD1222 (ChAdOx1 nCoV-19) in healthy adults. Trial participant PBMC samples were collected at day 0 and day 28 after the second dose for TCRbeta chain sequencing. About this clone itself: Its antigen has not been determined. Base qualities are not recorded, but no much larger clone differs from it by a single base.

Relative to germline, V is 4 bases shorter and J is 4 bases shorter, with 13 bases between their ends. The CDR3 contains 14 residues, cysteine and phenylalanine counted. Just CDR3 DNA is preserved here, 42 bases in frame from base 1. For CDR1 and CDR2, the germline V gene (reference sequence) lists LGHDT and YNNKEL. The TCR sequence derives from an adult in good health. The sequencing used peripheral blood, collected on day 0 of AZD1222 vaccination. The chain couples TRBV3-1 (or the pseudogene TRBV3-2) to TRBJ1-1; the D gene identity is not certain. The DNA sequence follows: TGTGCCAGCAGCCCGCCCGGAAAGGGCACTGAAGCTTTCTTT. The encoded protein is CASSPPGKGTEAFF.